The sequence of this TCR beta chain was determined in a study of T cell repertoires in cytomegalovirus infection. Turning to the study itself: Through public TCR beta signatures, both CMV infection and matching HLA type were indicated.

TCRdb recomputed calls from the reads with MiXCR, one row per CDR3 protein. The sample contains 100,000 to 150,000 distinct CDR3 sequences, roughly 32% of which appear only once. Trimming removed 6 bases at V and 3 bases at J, with 6 bases between. The CDR3 has 12 residues. Per germline, CDR1 SGHVS and CDR2 FQNEAQ. Broader study findings: Clonotype analysis showed dominance of the ex vivo response by HLA-C-restricted CMV-specific TCR beta clonotypes. Using cumulative public TCR beta family frequency, the authors identified those who carried CMV together with the relevant HLA.

This clonotype has a count of ten or more. Its antigen remains unidentified. The rearrangement links TRBV7-8 to TRBJ2-1; unclear D gene. The sequenced sample was CD8+ T cells from cultured PBMCs, obtained from culture after CMV antigen stimulation. The receptor comes from a human donor in good health (CMV status not recorded). Some clones in this sample may be carry-over from other donors' samples. The CDR3 here is CASRYNYNEQFF. CDR3 bases: TGTGCCAGCAGGTACAACTACAATGAGCAGTTCTTC.